This TCR beta chain was recorded in a study of cytomegalovirus exposure and HLA in healthy donors. The CDR3 sequence is 16 residues long. V gave up 4 bases and J gave up 6 bases; unmatched junction bases: 8. CDR1 and CDR2 (germline): SQVTM, ANQGSEA. As to this clone: No antigen is known for it.

Findings and limits, study-wide: When the data were analyzed later, several of the most significant clusters appeared to be linked to common viral pathogens. Reportedly, fewer N-insertions than the approximately 600-donor mean appeared in an Asian-associated ancestry cluster in a later analysis.

Primers: 60 Vbeta forward and 13 Jbeta reverse. TCRdb's copy holds only in-frame clones and misses some; the assay was immunoSEQ multiplex PCR. The sample consists of under 140,000 clones, around 84% of them appearing once. At collection, donors were nominally healthy, but unrecorded immune exposures were probable. Sample: PBMCs. This rearrangement joins TRBV29-1 to TRBJ2-1, with 14 bases fitting TRBD2. The TCR was taken from a woman aged 25 to 45 in good health and CMV-seronegative. CDR3 coding DNA: TGCAGCGTTGGGGTCGGACTAGCGGGGGGCCGCAATGAGCAGTTCTTC. It is translated as CSVGVGLAGGRNEQFF.